This T cell receptor (beta chain) was found in a study of blood T cell repertoires in COVID-19. Using immunoSEQ multiplex PCR, the repertoire was profiled, and TCRdb retains in-frame clones only, with some absent. In the table there are about 230,000 clones, approximately 85% of which are singletons. Trimming stripped 8 bases from V and 3 bases from J, with 10 bases between. In germline, CDR1 is KGHSH, CDR2 LQKENI. The CDR3 runs to 12 residues. The receptor was derived from a man aged 35 to 55 with acute or convalescent COVID-19. V and J are TRBV18 and TRBJ1-1; weak D call: TRBD1 (5 bases). What was sequenced was peripheral blood. The chain's CDR3 is CASRGIDTEAFF. The CDR3, as DNA: TGTGCCAGCAGGGGAATTGACACTGAAGCTTTCTTT.